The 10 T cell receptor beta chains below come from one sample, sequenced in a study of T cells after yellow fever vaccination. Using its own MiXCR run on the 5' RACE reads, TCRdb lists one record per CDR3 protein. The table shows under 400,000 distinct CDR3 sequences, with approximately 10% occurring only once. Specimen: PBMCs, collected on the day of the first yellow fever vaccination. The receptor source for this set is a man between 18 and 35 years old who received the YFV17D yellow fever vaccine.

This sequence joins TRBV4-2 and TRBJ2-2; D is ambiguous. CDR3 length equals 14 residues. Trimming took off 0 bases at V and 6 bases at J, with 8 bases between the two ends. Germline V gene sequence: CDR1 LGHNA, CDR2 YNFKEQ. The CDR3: CASSQDSRAGELFF. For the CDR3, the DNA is TGTGCCAGCAGCCAAGATAGCCGCGCCGGGGAGCTGTTTTTT.

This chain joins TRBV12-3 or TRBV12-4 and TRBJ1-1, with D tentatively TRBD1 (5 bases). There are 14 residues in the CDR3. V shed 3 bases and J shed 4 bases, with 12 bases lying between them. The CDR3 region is CASSLEGAATEAFF. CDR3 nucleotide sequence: TGTGCCAGCAGTTTGGAAGGGGCGGCCACTGAAGCTTTCTTT.

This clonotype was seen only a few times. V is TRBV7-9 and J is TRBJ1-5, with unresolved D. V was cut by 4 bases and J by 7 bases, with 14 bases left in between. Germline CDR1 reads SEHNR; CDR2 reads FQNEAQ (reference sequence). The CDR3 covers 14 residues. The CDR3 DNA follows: TGTGCCAGCAGCTCGCCCCTCTCGGGGCAGCCCCAGCATTTT. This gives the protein CASSSPLSGQPQHF.

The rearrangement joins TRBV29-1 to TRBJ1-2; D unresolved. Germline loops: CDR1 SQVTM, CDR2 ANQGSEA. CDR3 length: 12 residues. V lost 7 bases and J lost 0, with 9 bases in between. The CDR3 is CSATEPNYGYTF. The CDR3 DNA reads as TGCAGCGCCACGGAACCTAACTATGGCTACACCTTC.

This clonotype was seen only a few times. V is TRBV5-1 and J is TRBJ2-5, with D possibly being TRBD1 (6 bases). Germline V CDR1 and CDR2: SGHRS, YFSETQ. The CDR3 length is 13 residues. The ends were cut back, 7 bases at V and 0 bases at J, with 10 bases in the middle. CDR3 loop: CASRTVYQETQYF. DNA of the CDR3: TGCGCCAGCCGGACAGTCTACCAAGAGACCCAGTACTTC.

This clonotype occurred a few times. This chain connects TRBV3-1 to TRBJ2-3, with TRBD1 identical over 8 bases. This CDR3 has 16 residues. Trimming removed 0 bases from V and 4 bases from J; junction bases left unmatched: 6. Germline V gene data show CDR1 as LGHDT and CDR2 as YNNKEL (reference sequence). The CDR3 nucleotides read TGTGCCAGCAGCCAAGAATGGGGGACAGGACCAGATACGCAGTATTTT. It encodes CASSQEWGTGPDTQYF.

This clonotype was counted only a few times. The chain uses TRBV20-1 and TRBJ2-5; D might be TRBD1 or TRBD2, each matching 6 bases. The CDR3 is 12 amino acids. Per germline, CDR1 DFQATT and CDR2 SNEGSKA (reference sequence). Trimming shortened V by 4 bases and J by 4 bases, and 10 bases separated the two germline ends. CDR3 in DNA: TGCAGTGCTATGGGGGGCGGAGAGACCCAGTACTTC. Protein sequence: CSAMGGGETQYF.

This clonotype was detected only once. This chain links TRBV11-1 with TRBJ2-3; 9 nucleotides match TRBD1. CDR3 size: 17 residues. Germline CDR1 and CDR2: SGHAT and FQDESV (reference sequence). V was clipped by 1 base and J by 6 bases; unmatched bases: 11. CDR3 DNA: TGTGCCAGCAGCTTAGGGGGCAACGACGGGACAGGGGATACGCAGTATTTT. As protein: CASSLGGNDGTGDTQYF.

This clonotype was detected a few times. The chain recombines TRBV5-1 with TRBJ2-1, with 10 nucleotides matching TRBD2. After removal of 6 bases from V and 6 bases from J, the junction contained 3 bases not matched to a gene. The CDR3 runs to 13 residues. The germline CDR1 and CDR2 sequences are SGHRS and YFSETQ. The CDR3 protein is CASTLAGVNEQFF. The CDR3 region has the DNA TGCGCCAGCACCCTAGCGGGGGTCAATGAGCAGTTCTTC.

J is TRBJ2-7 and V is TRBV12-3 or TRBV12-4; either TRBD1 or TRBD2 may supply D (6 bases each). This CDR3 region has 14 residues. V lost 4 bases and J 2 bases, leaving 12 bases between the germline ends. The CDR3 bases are TGTGCCAGCAGTTGGGGGGACATAGCCTACGAGCAGTACTTC. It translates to CASSWGDIAYEQYF.